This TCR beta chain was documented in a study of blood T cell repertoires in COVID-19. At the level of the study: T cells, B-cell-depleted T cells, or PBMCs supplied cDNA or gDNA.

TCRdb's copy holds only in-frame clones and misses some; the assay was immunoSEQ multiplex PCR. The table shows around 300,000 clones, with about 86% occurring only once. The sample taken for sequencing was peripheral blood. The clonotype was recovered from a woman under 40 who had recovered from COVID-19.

This CDR3 reads CATSDANAIIIAGDLPDTQYF. CDR3 DNA: TGTGCCACCAGTGATGCCAATGCCATAATAATAGCGGGAGACTTGCCAGATACGCAGTATTTT. The rearrangement uses TRBV24-1 and TRBJ2-3; 9 bases line up with TRBD2. Germline V lookup: CDR1 KGHDR, CDR2 SFDVKD. This CDR3 spans 21 amino acids. The trim removed 3 bases at V and 4 bases at J, leaving 22 bases unmatched.